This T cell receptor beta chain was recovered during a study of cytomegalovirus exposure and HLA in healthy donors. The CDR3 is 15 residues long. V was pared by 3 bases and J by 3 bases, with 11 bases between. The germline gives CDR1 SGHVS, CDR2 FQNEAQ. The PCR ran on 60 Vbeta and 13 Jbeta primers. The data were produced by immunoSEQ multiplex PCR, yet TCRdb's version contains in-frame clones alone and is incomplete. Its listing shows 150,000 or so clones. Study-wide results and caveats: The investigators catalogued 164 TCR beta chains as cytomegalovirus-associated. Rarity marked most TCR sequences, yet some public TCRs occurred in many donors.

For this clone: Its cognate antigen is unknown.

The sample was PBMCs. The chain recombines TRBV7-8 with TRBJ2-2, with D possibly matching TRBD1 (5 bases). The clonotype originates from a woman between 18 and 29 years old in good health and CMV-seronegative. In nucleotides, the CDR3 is TGTGCCAGCAGCTTCGGGTCAGGGCACACCGGGGAGCTGTTTTTT. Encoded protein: CASSFGSGHTGELFF.